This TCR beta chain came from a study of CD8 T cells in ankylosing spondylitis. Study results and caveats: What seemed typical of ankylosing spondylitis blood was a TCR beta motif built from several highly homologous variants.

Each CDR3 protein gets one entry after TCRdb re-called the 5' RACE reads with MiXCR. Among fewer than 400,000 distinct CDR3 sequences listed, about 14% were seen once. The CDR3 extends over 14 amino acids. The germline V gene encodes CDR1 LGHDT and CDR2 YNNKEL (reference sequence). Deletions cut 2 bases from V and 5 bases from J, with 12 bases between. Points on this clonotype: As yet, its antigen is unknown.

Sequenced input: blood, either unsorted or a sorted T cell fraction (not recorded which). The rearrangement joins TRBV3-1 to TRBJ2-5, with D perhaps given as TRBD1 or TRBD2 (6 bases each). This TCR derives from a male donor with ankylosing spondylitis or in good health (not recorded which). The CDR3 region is CASSQSGGQETQYF. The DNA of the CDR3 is TGTGCCAGCAGCCAATCCGGGGGCCAGGAGACCCAGTACTTC.